The T cell receptor (beta chain) under discussion was sequenced for a study of T cells in Graves' hyperthyroidism and ophthalmopathy. For the study at large: Peripheral blood was taken when the disease was first diagnosed, before any treatment began. Study-level points and caveats: Ophthalmopathy was identified by the model a median about 6.4 months ahead of onset.

Amplified regions were TCR beta CDR3 sequences from RNA transcripts. Primed by the HTBI set, a first-round RT-PCR was run on the TCR CDR3. TCRdb re-analysed the multiplex PCR reads in MiXCR, keeping a single row per CDR3 protein. The repertoire includes some 700,000 distinct CDR3 sequences, roughly 17% of them detected once, and about a sixth sits in the top ten. The CDR3 covers 14 residues. Germline V CDR1 and CDR2: GTSNPN, SVGIG (reference sequence). Trimming removed 1 base at V and 8 bases at J, with 12 bases between. Each patient was aged 18 to 65 and had newly diagnosed hyperthyroidism of under 2 months' duration. Patients were excluded for uncontrolled infection, other autoimmune disease, pregnancy or lactation. The sample holds a few counts of this clonotype. Its target is not known.

Sample: blood. The chain has TRBV30 and TRBJ1-6, with D hard to call. The TCR originated in a man aged 50-60 years with Graves' hyperthyroidism. The CDR3 nucleotides are TGTGCCTGGAGTGCAGTAAACGGGGATTCACCCCTCCACTTT. It translates to CAWSAVNGDSPLHF.